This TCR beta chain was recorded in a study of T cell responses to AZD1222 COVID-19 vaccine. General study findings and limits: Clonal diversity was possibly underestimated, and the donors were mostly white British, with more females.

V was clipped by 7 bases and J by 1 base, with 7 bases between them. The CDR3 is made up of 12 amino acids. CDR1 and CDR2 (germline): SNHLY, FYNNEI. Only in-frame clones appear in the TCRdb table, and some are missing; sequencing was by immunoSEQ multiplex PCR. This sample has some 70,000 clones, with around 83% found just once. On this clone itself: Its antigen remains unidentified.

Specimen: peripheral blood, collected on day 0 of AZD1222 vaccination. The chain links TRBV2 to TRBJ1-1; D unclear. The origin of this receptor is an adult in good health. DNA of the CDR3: TGTGCCAGCACCCCGAAGAACACTGAAGCTTTCTTT. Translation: CASTPKNTEAFF.